One TCR beta chain is described in this entry. These data come from a study of blood T cell repertoires in COVID-19. The V gene lost 0 bases and the J gene lost 3 bases, with 26 bases spanning the gap. The CDR3 spans 20 residues. Germline CDR1 reads GTSNPN; CDR2 reads SVGIG (reference sequence). Per the original data handling: Estimation of nucleated cell counts was performed using reference gene primer amplification. Only in-frame clones appear in the TCRdb table, and some are missing; sequencing was by immunoSEQ multiplex PCR. V and J calls and clone size follow that table, whereas D and trimming were derived from the DNA. The profile shows 20,000 to 30,000 clones, 86% of them singletons.

This clonotype originated in a middle-aged man with active COVID-19. The chain couples TRBV30 to TRBJ1-4; D uncertain. Material for sequencing was peripheral blood. The CDR3 nucleotides read TGTGCCTGGAGTGTCCCCCTGCCGAGTAACCCCCCCCCGGCTAATGAAAAACTGTTTTTT. As protein: CAWSVPLPSNPPPANEKLFF.